These 9 T cell receptor beta chains were sequenced from one sample in a study of blood T cell repertoires in COVID-19. Assay: immunoSEQ multiplex PCR; the TCRdb copy retains only in-frame clones and omits some. The sample has around 130,000 clones, around four fifths seen once; the top ten hold around 2.4%. Input material: PBMCs or T cells enriched from blood (not recorded which). These receptors came from a man aged 35 to 55 with acute COVID-19.

The chain uses TRBV28 and TRBJ1-4; maybe TRBD1 (6 bases). Per germline, CDR1 MDHEN and CDR2 SYDVKM. Trimming took off 6 bases at V and 8 bases at J, with 19 bases between the two ends. The CDR3 length is 15 residues. The CDR3 protein is CASSTTRGAGEKLFF. CDR3 sequence (DNA): TGTGCCAGCAGCACCACCCGGGGGGCAGGGGAAAAACTGTTTTTT. Using reference TRBV28 and TRBJ1-4 for the parts outside the CDR3, the full variable domain is DVKVTQSSRYLVKRTGEKVFLECVQDMDHENMFWYRQDPGLGLRLIYFSYDVKMKEKGDIPEGYSVSREKKERFSLILESASTNQTSMYLCASSTTRGAGEKLFFGSGTQLSVL.

The chain links TRBV27 to TRBJ2-7; D not resolved. The V gene lost 8 bases and the J gene lost 0 bases, with 8 bases spanning the gap. The CDR3 has 12 amino acids. Germline V gives CDR1 MNHEY, CDR2 SMNVEV (reference sequence). CDR3 region: CASGSSSYEQYF. CDR3 bases: TGTGCCAGCGGATCTAGCTCCTACGAGCAGTACTTC.

The chain carries TRBV19 and TRBJ1-5, with D maybe TRBD1 (5 bases). The CDR3 is 14 residues long. V shed 8 bases and J shed 2 bases, with 13 bases lying between them. Germline-derived CDR1 and CDR2 are LNHDA and SQIVND (reference sequence). This chain's CDR3 is CASQSGGGNQPQHF. Written as DNA, the CDR3 is TGTGCCAGTCAGTCGGGGGGAGGCAATCAGCCCCAGCATTTT.

The gene calls are TRBV11-2 and TRBJ2-7; 7 nucleotides agree with TRBD2. Germline CDR1 reads SGHAT; CDR2 reads FQNNGV. The CDR3 sequence is 15 residues long. The ends lost 3 bases at V and 9 bases at J; junction bases unmatched: 14. In DNA, the CDR3 is TGTGCCAGCAGCTTGTCGCGGGGGAGCCACGGGATGCAGTACTTC. Translating it yields CASSLSRGSHGMQYF.

The chain couples TRBV11-3 to TRBJ2-1; TRBD2 aligns across 10 bases. V shed 2 bases, J shed 5 bases, and the junction held 3 bases outside the gene matches. Looked up from germline, CDR1 is SGHNT and CDR2 is YENEEA. This CDR3 comprises 15 residues. The CDR3 reads CASSLRGTSDNEQFF. CDR3 bases: TGTGCCAGCAGCTTACGAGGGACTAGCGACAATGAGCAGTTCTTC.

This clone was observed a few times. The rearrangement uses TRBV2 and TRBJ1-5; D call uncertain. Trimming took 4 bases from V and 8 from J, leaving 6 bases between them. The germline CDR1 and CDR2 sequences are SNHLY and FYNNEI. The CDR3 loop spans 11 amino acids. Here the CDR3 DNA reads TGTGCCAGCAGTGCTGAGGAGCCCCAGCATTTT. Translation: CASSAEEPQHF.

The chain uses TRBV2 and TRBJ1-1; TRBD1 aligns across 10 bases. This CDR3 is 14 amino acids long. Germline V gene lookup returns CDR1 SNHLY and CDR2 FYNNEI. The V and J ends lost 8 bases and 5 bases, in that order; junction bases with no gene match: 8. DNA for the CDR3: TGTGCCAGCCCCCCCAAGGGACAGGGGACTGAAGCTTTCTTT. This sequence encodes CASPPKGQGTEAFF.

J is TRBJ1-2 and V is TRBV28; D perhaps matches TRBD1 (5 bases). Deletions cut 5 bases from V and 6 bases from J, with 16 bases between. The CDR3 covers 14 residues. CDR1 and CDR2 (germline): MDHEN, SYDVKM. The chain's CDR3 is CASSPPGGGNGYTF. The DNA for the CDR3 is TGTGCCAGCAGTCCACCGGGGGGAGGGAATGGCTACACCTTC.

The chain has TRBV10-2 and TRBJ2-7; 8 bases align to TRBD1. J gave up 4 bases and V 8 bases, and 10 bases lay outside the gene matches. This CDR3 is built from 14 residues. Germline assignment: CDR1 WSHSY and CDR2 SAAADI. The CDR3 protein is CASRSGTGNYEQYF. The DNA for the CDR3 is TGCGCCAGCCGGTCCGGGACAGGTAATTACGAGCAGTACTTC.